This paragraph reports one T cell receptor (beta chain). As it was prepared, the TCRbeta library received unique molecular identifiers. From the PCR reads, TCRdb called clonotypes with MiXCR, one entry per CDR3 protein. The profile covers approximately 340,000 distinct CDR3 sequences, with 10% appearing a single time and more than 2% taken by the ten largest. This specimen comes from a study of T-cell reconstitution after alpha-beta-depleted transplantation in children. The CDR3 consists of 16 residues. V was shortened by 4 bases and J by 3 bases, with 16 bases between the two germline ends. CDR1 is LGHNA and CDR2 is YSLEER in the germline V gene.

This sequence joins TRBV4-3 and TRBJ2-1; a weak D match, TRBD2 (6 bases). The source of this sequence is a human donor who donated a stem cell graft to a child with acute lymphoblastic leukemia. Here the sequenced sample was PBMCs from the stem cell graft donor, taken from the stem cell graft. CDR3: CASSPTSSVYYNEQFF. CDR3 DNA: TGCGCCAGCAGCCCCACCTCTAGCGTTTACTACAATGAGCAGTTCTTC.